The 13 T cell receptor beta chains reported below all come from one sample, sequenced in a study of T cells in Graves' hyperthyroidism and ophthalmopathy. RNA transcripts served as the template for amplifying TCR beta CDR3 regions. With the HTBI primer set, the TCR CDR3 went through a first round of RT-PCR. TCRdb itself ran the multiplex PCR reads through MiXCR, one entry per CDR3 protein. This sample has approximately 410,000 distinct CDR3 sequences, with around 13% found just once. The sequencing sample was made of blood. Receptors were obtained from a woman aged 18-29 years with Graves' hyperthyroidism.

This clonotype has at least ten counts. The chain recombines TRBV12-3 or TRBV12-4 with TRBJ2-7, with D perhaps TRBD2 (6 bases). The CDR3 consists of 13 residues. V lost 3 bases and J 7 bases, leaving 13 bases between the germline ends. The CDR3 nucleotides are TGTGCCAGCAGTTTGGGGGGAAGAAGGGAGCAGTACTTC. Encoded protein: CASSLGGRREQYF.

Many counts were recorded for this clonotype. The chain employs TRBV6-6 and TRBJ2-7, with D unclear. V shed 2 bases and J shed 5 bases, with 10 bases lying between them. The V gene's germline CDR1 is MNHNY and CDR2 SVGAGI (reference sequence). This CDR3 is built from 13 residues. The CDR3 nucleotides read TGTGCCAGCAGTTACGGGTTGAGAGACGAGCAGTACTTC. It codes for CASSYGLRDEQYF.

This clonotype has a count of ten or more. This chain joins TRBV5-8 and TRBJ2-3, with D possibly TRBD2 on 5 matching bases. V lost 4 bases and J lost 2, with 11 bases in between. Germline V gene lookup returns CDR1 SGHTS and CDR2 YDEGEE. The CDR3 extends over 14 amino acids. The CDR3 loop reads CASSIGLNTDTQYF. The CDR3 DNA is TGTGCCAGCAGCATAGGACTGAACACAGATACGCAGTATTTT.

This clonotype was detected many times. V usage is TRBV29-1 and J usage is TRBJ1-2; D is ambiguous. With 5 bases removed from V and 4 bases from J, the gap between germline ends came to 14 bases. Germline V gene sequence: CDR1 SQVTM, CDR2 ANQGSEA. The CDR3 has 13 amino acids. DNA of the CDR3: TGCAGCGTTTCCCAGCCCGGTTCCTATGGCTACACCTTC. It yields the protein CSVSQPGSYGYTF.

This clonotype was counted many times. V and J are TRBV3-1 and TRBJ2-2; no definite D call. The germline V gene has CDR1 LGHDT and CDR2 YNNKEL (reference sequence). The V gene lost 1 base and the J gene lost 5 bases, with 8 bases spanning the gap. This CDR3 region has 14 residues. Here the CDR3 reads CASSQASVTGELFF. The CDR3 nucleotides read TGTGCCAGCAGCCAAGCCTCGGTTACCGGGGAGCTGTTTTTT. The complete variable domain, with remaining parts taken from reference TRBV3-1 and TRBJ2-2, reads DTAVSQTPKYLVTQMGNDKSIKCEQNLGHDTMYWYKQDSKKFLKIMFSYNNKELIINETVPNRFSPKSPDKAHLNLHINSLELGDSAVYFCASSQASVTGELFFGEGSRLTVL.

Many counts were recorded for this clonotype. CDR3 bases: TGTGCCACTAGACAGGGAAATCAGCCCCAGCATTTT. As protein: CATRQGNQPQHF. This chain uses TRBV12-3 or TRBV12-4 with TRBJ1-5; 7 bases align to TRBD1. The CDR3 sequence is 12 residues long. The V segment lost 10 bases and the J segment 4 bases; nucleotides outside the gene matches: 4.

The chain is built from TRBV6-5 and TRBJ2-7; D gene ambiguous. Germline-derived CDR1 and CDR2 are MNHEY and SVGAGI. There are 12 residues in the CDR3. The germline V and J ends were trimmed by 0 bases and 7 bases, with 7 bases remaining between them. CDR3 bases: TGTGCCAGCAGTTACTCGGACGGTGAGCAGTACTTC. Protein product: CASSYSDGEQYF.

In its sample, this clonotype was seen many times. The chain is built from TRBV7-8 and TRBJ1-1; D not certain. V lost 5 bases to trimming and J lost 0 bases, with 7 bases between them. Germline CDR1 is SGHVS and CDR2 is FQNEAQ. The length of the CDR3 is 13 residues. For the CDR3, the DNA is TGTGCCAGCAGCGTAAGGGTGAACACTGAAGCTTTCTTT. It translates to CASSVRVNTEAFF.

This chain connects TRBV6-1 to TRBJ2-5, with 11 bases matching TRBD2. The CDR3 has 16 residues. The germline V gene has CDR1 MNHNS and CDR2 SASEGT. V lost 6 bases, J lost 3 bases, and 9 bases stayed unmatched. The CDR3 sequence is CASRQRLAGGKETQYF. In DNA, the CDR3 is TGTGCCAGCAGGCAGCGGCTAGCGGGAGGCAAAGAGACCCAGTACTTC.

There are a few counts of this clonotype. CDR3 protein: CASSYRVLNEKLFF. In DNA form, the CDR3 reads TGTGCCAGCAGCTATCGGGTCCTTAATGAAAAACTGTTTTTT. The chain is built from TRBV7-9 and TRBJ1-4; D gene unclear. The V gene lost 4 bases and the J gene lost 4 bases, with 10 bases spanning the gap. This CDR3 spans 14 amino acids. Germline loops: CDR1 SEHNR, CDR2 FQNEAQ (reference sequence).

The J gene is TRBJ2-7, the V gene TRBV20-1; 7 positions agree with TRBD2. There are 15 residues in the CDR3. Unmatched junction bases numbered 6, after V lost 0 bases and J lost 1 base. CDR1 and CDR2 (germline): DFQATT, SNEGSKA (reference sequence). Written as DNA, the CDR3 is TGCAGTGCTAGAGATATCCTAGCGGTATCCTACGAGCAGTACTTC. Its translation: CSARDILAVSYEQYF.

The chain recombines TRBV19 with TRBJ1-1, with no clear D. The CDR3 covers 13 residues. Trimming cost V 2 bases and J 1 base, with 5 bases left between them. CDR1 is LNHDA and CDR2 is SQIVND in the germline V gene (reference sequence). The CDR3 region has the DNA TGTGCCAGTAGTATACAGTGGAACACTGAAGCTTTCTTT. It yields the protein CASSIQWNTEAFF.

This clonotype came up a few times. Written as DNA, the CDR3 is TGTGCTACAGCCCGGGAAACCCCCTACAATGAGCAGTTCTTC. Translated: CATARETPYNEQFF. The J gene is TRBJ2-1, the V gene TRBV6-1, with TRBD2 as a possible D gene (5 bases). Per germline, CDR1 MNHNS and CDR2 SASEGT. The CDR3 has 14 amino acids.